The present T cell receptor beta chain was sequenced within a study of T cell changes during pregnancy in multiple sclerosis (dated by TCRdb to between 2019 and 2020). About the investigation overall: Changes in the T cell repertoire over the course of pregnancy were examined in this study in women with multiple sclerosis.

Taken from the germline V gene, the CDR1 and CDR2 loops are SGHRS and YFSETQ. The cysteine opens and the phenylalanine closes a CDR3 of 16 amino acids. Solely the CDR3 DNA is kept, with 48 bases framed from the first base. A distance of 15 bases separates the germline ends of V and J, which lose 1 base and 2 bases respectively. Comment on this clone: There is no known antigen for this receptor. No base-level quality is on record; no much larger clone is a single base apart.

Receptor libraries were prepared by the immunoSEQ multiplex PCR assay. TCRdb mirrors the immuneACCESS table, restricted to in-frame sequences. Some clones are absent from its copies; in checked studies, under half trace to an unresolved V gene, and the reason for the others is unknown. The sample table holds fewer than 80,000 clones, of which over 75% were seen once. The top ten clones comprise about 0.31% of the sample. This TCR was sampled from a female donor in good health, enrolled as a control in a pregnancy study. This sequence uses TRBV5-1 and TRBJ2-5; the D gene is perhaps TRBD2, on 7 matching bases. Sample: CD4+ T cells from peripheral blood mononuclear cells, taken in the third trimester of pregnancy. The nucleotide sequence reads as follows: TGCGCCAGCAGCTTGACCCCGGGGGGACAACAAGAGACCCAGTACTTC. Its translation is CASSLTPGGQQETQYF. Joined to the reference TRBV5-1 and TRBJ2-5 proteins, this CDR3 gives the full variable domain: KAGVTQTPRYLIKTRGQQVTLSCSPISGHRSVSWYQQTPGQGLQFLFEYFSETQRNKGNFPGRFSGRQFSNSRSEMNVSTLELGDSALYLCASSLTPGGQQETQYFGPGTRLLVL.